A single sample is the source of the 9 T cell receptor beta chains below, sequenced in a study of T cells in Graves' hyperthyroidism and ophthalmopathy. What was amplified from RNA transcripts were TCR beta CDR3 regions. The TCR CDR3 first-round RT-PCR relied on the HTBI primer set. From the multiplex PCR reads, TCRdb called clonotypes with MiXCR, one entry per CDR3 protein. The sample lists fewer than 750,000 distinct CDR3 sequences, roughly 15% seen once, with about an eighth in the top ten. Input material: blood. These receptors originate from a woman aged 45-60 years with Graves' ophthalmopathy.

The J gene is TRBJ2-3, the V gene TRBV7-3, with unresolved D. Germline loops: CDR1 SGHTA, CDR2 FQGTGA. This CDR3 is built from 14 residues. V dropped 3 bases and J dropped 4 bases, with 11 bases sitting between them. For the CDR3, the DNA is TGTGCCAGCAGCTTCGGGTTAAGTTCAGATACGCAGTATTTT. Its protein product is CASSFGLSSDTQYF.

Ten or more counts support this clonotype. This chain joins TRBV30 and TRBJ2-2; no reliable D call. Germline lookup yields CDR1 GTSNPN and CDR2 SVGIG (reference sequence). The CDR3 covers 14 residues. V shed 0 bases and J shed 3 bases, with 8 bases lying between them. CDR3 loop: CAWSVEVYTGELFF. The CDR3 DNA reads TGTGCCTGGAGTGTCGAGGTGTACACCGGGGAGCTGTTTTTT.

Comments on this clonotype: Germline and junction disagree at one end, which may indicate a read error. The V and J genes are TRBV6-1 and TRBJ2-7; 9 bases line up with TRBD2. This CDR3 has 14 amino acids. Germline CDR1 is MNHNS and CDR2 is SASEGT. The CDR3 loop reads CASRKAGGGYGQYF. The CDR3 coding sequence is TGTGCCAGCAGAAAAGCGGGAGGAGGCTACGGGCAGTACTTC.

V and J are TRBV19 and TRBJ2-7; TRBD2 is a possible D gene (5 bases). The CDR3 length is 14 residues. CDR1 is LNHDA and CDR2 is SQIVND in the germline V gene (reference sequence). Between the trimmed V and J ends, which lost 1 base and 2 bases, there was a span of 9 bases. The CDR3 protein is CASSIVGVTYEQYF. DNA of the CDR3: TGTGCCAGTAGTATAGTCGGGGTTACCTACGAGCAGTACTTC.

This clonotype was recorded a few times. The genes are TRBV7-9 and TRBJ1-2, with D hard to call. The CDR3 length is 13 residues. From germline, CDR1 is SEHNR and CDR2 FQNEAQ (reference sequence). The ends were cut back, 2 bases at V and 4 bases at J, with 8 bases in the middle. CDR3 loop: CASSLTVTYGYTF. The DNA of the CDR3 is TGTGCCAGCAGCTTAACCGTGACCTATGGCTACACCTTC. Full variable domain (remainder filled in from reference TRBV7-9 and TRBJ1-2): DTGVSQNPRHKITKRGQNVTFRCDPISEHNRLYWYRQTLGQGPEFLTYFQNEAQLEKSRLLSDRFSAERPKGSFSTLEIQRTEQGDSAMYLCASSLTVTYGYTFGSGTRLTVV.

This clonotype was counted ten times or more. This chain connects TRBV11-2 to TRBJ2-7; 10 bases agree with TRBD2. Germline CDR1 is SGHAT and CDR2 is FQNNGV. J was trimmed by 2 bases and V by 5 bases; bases with no gene match: 3. The CDR3 runs 14 residues. CDR3 amino acids: CASSRAGGPYEQYF. The CDR3 nucleotides are TGTGCCAGCAGCCGAGCGGGAGGGCCCTACGAGCAGTACTTC.

This clonotype was detected ten times or more. This chain uses TRBV18 with TRBJ2-2; unclear D gene. The length of the CDR3 is 14 residues. The ends were cut back, 3 bases at V and 1 base at J, with 6 bases in the middle. The germline V gene has CDR1 KGHSH and CDR2 LQKENI. CDR3 amino acids: CASSPAKNTGELFF. CDR3 sequence (DNA): TGTGCCAGCTCACCTGCGAAGAACACCGGGGAGCTGTTTTTT.

There are many counts of this clonotype. In DNA form, the CDR3 reads TGTGCCAGCAGCACACACCGGGACAGGGGCATTGACGAGCAGTACTTC. Protein sequence: CASSTHRDRGIDEQYF. V and J are TRBV28 and TRBJ2-7, with 10 bases aligning to TRBD1. V lost 6 bases and J lost 5; bases outside the gene matches: 13. The CDR3 spans 16 residues. The germline V gene encodes CDR1 MDHEN and CDR2 SYDVKM. Full variable domain (missing parts from reference TRBV28 and TRBJ2-7): DVKVTQSSRYLVKRTGEKVFLECVQDMDHENMFWYRQDPGLGLRLIYFSYDVKMKEKGDIPEGYSVSREKKERFSLILESASTNQTSMYLCASSTHRDRGIDEQYFGPGTRLTVT.

Only a few counts were recorded for this clonotype. The V call is TRBV28, the J call TRBJ1-4, with D maybe TRBD1 (5 bases). CDR3 length: 15 residues. Between the trimmed V and J ends, which lost 5 bases and 7 bases, there was a span of 17 bases. Germline values: CDR1 MDHEN, CDR2 SYDVKM. DNA of the CDR3: TGTGCCAGCAGTCCCTCCCAGGGTGTGGGTGAAAAACTGTTTTTT. The encoded protein is CASSPSQGVGEKLFF.